This T cell receptor beta chain is from a study of molecular identifiers for immune sequencing clone quantification. Naive CD8 T cells were picked out by sorting for CD8+CD4-CCR7+CD45RA+. One entry per CDR3 protein results from TCRdb running MiXCR on the PCR reads. This sample has more than 450,000 distinct CDR3 sequences, with roughly a fifth found just once. The germline V gene encodes CDR1 SGDLS and CDR2 YYNGEE. The V and J ends lost 3 bases and 5 bases respectively, with 20 bases between them. CDR3 length: 17 residues. Study-level results: Investigators reportedly could detect spiked Jurkat TCR RNA from one cell among some 940,000 naive cells. Underestimated sizes of highly expanded clones could result from identical TCR molecules that share a barcode. Clonotypes surpassing 20 RNA copies contained over 99% of effector molecules, versus under 1% in naive cells.

The table lists this clonotype with a few counts. Its antigen remains unknown. Material: naive CD8+ T cells from blood, with Jurkat cell RNA spiked in. Subset denoted: FACS-sorted CD8+CD4-CCR7+CD45RA+ naive T cells. The source of this sequence is a human donor in good health. Some libraries in this study had Jurkat cell RNA spiked in. This chain connects TRBV9 to TRBJ1-4; no firm D call. The DNA for the CDR3 is TGTGCCAGCAGCGCGTATAGTTCCTTAGGAGGGAATGAAAAACTGTTTTTT. It yields the protein CASSAYSSLGGNEKLFF.